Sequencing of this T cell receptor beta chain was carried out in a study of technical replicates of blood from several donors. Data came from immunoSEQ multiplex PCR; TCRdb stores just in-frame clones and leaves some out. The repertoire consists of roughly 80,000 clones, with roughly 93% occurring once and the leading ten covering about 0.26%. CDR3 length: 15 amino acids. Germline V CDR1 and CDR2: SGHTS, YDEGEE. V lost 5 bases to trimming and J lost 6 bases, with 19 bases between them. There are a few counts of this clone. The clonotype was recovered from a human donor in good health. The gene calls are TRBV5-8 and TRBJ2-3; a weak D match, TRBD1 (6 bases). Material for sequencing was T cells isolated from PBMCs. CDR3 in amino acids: CASRAGTGTLDTQYF. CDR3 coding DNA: TGTGCCAGCAGGGCCGGGACCGGGACACTGGATACGCAGTATTTT.